This is a list of T cell receptor beta chains from one sample in a study of identical twins. TCRdb re-analysed the 5' RACE reads in MiXCR, keeping a single row per CDR3 protein. The sample carries about 790,000 distinct CDR3 sequences, roughly 18% recorded once. These data were also filed under a second study, of T cells expressing NK-cell markers.

Sequenced: PBMCs. These receptors came from a woman younger than 35 in good health. The CDR3 runs from the conserved cysteine through the conserved F or W. Fields, in order: V gene, J gene, CDR3 protein.

>TRBV20-1|TRBJ1-1
CSASSRRSTAAFF
>TRBV20-1|TRBJ1-2
CSASNDYGYTF
>TRBV28|TRBJ1-1
CASSRFPGTHNTEAFF
>TRBV7-8|TRBJ1-6
CASSPGQGGSPLHF
>TRBV5-1|TRBJ1-1
CASSPSRVVGTEAFF
>TRBV12-3/TRBV12-4|TRBJ2-7
CASSGRRARHEQYF
>TRBV14|TRBJ2-5
CASSQDRQLGSPYF
>TRBV12-3/TRBV12-4|TRBJ1-5
CASSLGAFNQPQHF
>TRBV20-1|TRBJ2-2
CSASGTGGRTGELFF
>TRBV4-3|TRBJ2-2
CASSQVGQMTGELFF
>TRBV6-1|TRBJ2-3
CASSTGQGYTDTQYF
>TRBV7-3|TRBJ2-3
CASSFSGGKGDTQYF
>TRBV18|TRBJ1-2
CASSPKGTVNYGYTF
>TRBV12-5|TRBJ2-2
CASGLALLITNTGELFF
>TRBV6-1|TRBJ2-5
CASSELGPVLETQYF
>TRBV18|TRBJ1-4
CASSFTDNEKLFF
>TRBV4-3|TRBJ2-7
CASSQRSGTGPYEQYF
>TRBV7-3|TRBJ2-1
CASSSQSGQGYNEQFF
>TRBV7-2|TRBJ2-3
CASGDRERNTQYF
>TRBV6-1|TRBJ1-1
CASSQTRLSEAFF
>TRBV20-1|TRBJ2-7
CSAAGGALNEQYF
>TRBV6-1|TRBJ2-7
CASSERQGYEQYF
>TRBV13|TRBJ2-1
CASSAGRRSYNEQFF
>TRBV30|TRBJ1-3
CAWSGFRAGGNTIYF
>TRBV10-3|TRBJ2-2
CAISGPRRQGSNTGELFF
>TRBV3-1|TRBJ2-7
CASSQGSYYEQYF
>TRBV12-3/TRBV12-4|TRBJ2-1
CASLTASGSGSNNEQFF
>TRBV29-1|TRBJ1-1
CSVAQVGTEAFF
>TRBV12-5|TRBJ2-5
CASGSGQPGETQYF
>TRBV3-1|TRBJ2-5
CTSSRSGGGIQETQYF
>TRBV3-1|TRBJ2-7
CASSQNAQYEQYF
>TRBV4-1|TRBJ1-1
CASSQDFGRAFF
>TRBV6-5|TRBJ1-1
CASSYSRTMNTEAFF
>TRBV20-1|TRBJ2-7
CSARGVSGKSGEQYF
>TRBV6-5|TRBJ2-7
CASSYPGTSYEQYF
>TRBV27|TRBJ2-1
CASSFWDHNEQFF
>TRBV12-3/TRBV12-4|TRBJ2-3
CASSPLAGSDTQYF
>TRBV4-3|TRBJ1-2
CASSQGPQGKDGYTF
>TRBV20-1|TRBJ2-5
CSAIAGGLKETQYF
>TRBV5-4|TRBJ2-5
CASSSLGAEETQYF
>TRBV6-1|TRBJ1-5
CASSEAPGISSQHF
>TRBV7-6|TRBJ2-1
CASSAGTGEGLAYNEQFF
>TRBV20-1|TRBJ2-3
CSARGREALMVADTQYF
>TRBV5-1|TRBJ1-2
CASSLRPGQWNGYTF
>TRBV19|TRBJ1-1
CASSLGVVEAFF
>TRBV5-1|TRBJ2-1
CASSSLASSYNEQFF
>TRBV7-9|TRBJ2-1
CASSRYTGTNEQFF
>TRBV20-1|TRBJ1-4
CSASQGNNEKLFF
>TRBV20-1|TRBJ1-5
CSANRDNQPQHF
>TRBV20-1|TRBJ2-3
CSARVAGRTDTQYF
>TRBV5-6|TRBJ2-5
CASSSQGGQETQYF
>TRBV7-2|TRBJ2-1
CASSLVATSGRRNEQFF
>TRBV12-3/TRBV12-4|TRBJ2-5
CASRSTSGGQETQYF
>TRBV5-1|TRBJ2-5
CASSLADRKETQYF